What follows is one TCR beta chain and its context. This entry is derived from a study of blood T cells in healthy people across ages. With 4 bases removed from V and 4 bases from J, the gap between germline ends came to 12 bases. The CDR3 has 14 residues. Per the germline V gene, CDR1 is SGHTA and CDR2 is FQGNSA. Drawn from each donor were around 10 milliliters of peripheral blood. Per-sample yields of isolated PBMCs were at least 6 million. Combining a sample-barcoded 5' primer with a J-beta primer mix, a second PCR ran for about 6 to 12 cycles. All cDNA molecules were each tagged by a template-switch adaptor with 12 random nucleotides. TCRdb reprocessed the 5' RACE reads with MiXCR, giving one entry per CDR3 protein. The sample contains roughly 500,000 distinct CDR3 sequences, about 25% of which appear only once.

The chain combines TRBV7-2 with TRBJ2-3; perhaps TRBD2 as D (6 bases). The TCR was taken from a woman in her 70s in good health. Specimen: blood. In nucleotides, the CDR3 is TGTGCCAGCAGCTCAAGCGGGCGGGCAGATACGCAGTATTTT. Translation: CASSSSGRADTQYF.